Detailed here is one TCR beta chain. Original data processing: It was from reference gene primer amplification that nucleated cell counts were estimated. Sequencing used immunoSEQ multiplex PCR; TCRdb keeps in-frame clones, though not all of them. V and J calls and clone size are given by that table; D and trimming were obtained from the DNA. This sample has some 220,000 clones, with around four fifths found just once. The data stem from a study of blood T cell repertoires in COVID-19. Study context: Spain, Italy and the United States supplied samples that represented acute and convalescent COVID-19. From T cells, B-cell-depleted T cells, or PBMCs came the material, which was cDNA or gDNA.

This TCR derives from a woman older than 75 with active or convalescent COVID-19. The sample was peripheral blood.

CDR3 DNA: TGTGCCAGCAGCGCCGCCCGGACAGGGTACCACACCATATATTTT. Translated, it gives CASSAARTGYHTIYF. V gene TRBV9 combines with J gene TRBJ1-3, with TRBD1 matching 8 bases. CDR1 SGDLS and CDR2 YYNGEE come from the germline V gene. This CDR3 is 15 amino acids long. Unmatched junction bases numbered 10, after V lost 3 bases and J lost 8 bases.